The present T cell receptor beta chain was sequenced within a study of blood T cells in healthy people across ages. Next came a second PCR, run for roughly 6 to 11 cycles, which used a sample-barcoded 5' primer along with a J-beta primer mix. Each CDR3 protein gets one entry after TCRdb re-called the 5' RACE reads with MiXCR. The table lists about 670,000 distinct CDR3 sequences, 40% to 50% of them singletons. The CDR3 covers 14 residues. This clonotype has a handful of counts. A junction end diverges from the germline sequence, so it may reflect a read error. The receptor's source is an elderly man in good health. V is TRBV12-3 or TRBV12-4 and J is TRBJ1-2; the D gene is possibly TRBD1 (5 bases). The specimen was blood. The CDR3 protein is CASSVAGQHYGYTF. The DNA of the CDR3 is TGTGCCAGCAGTGTAGCAGGGCAACACTATGGCTACACCTTC.